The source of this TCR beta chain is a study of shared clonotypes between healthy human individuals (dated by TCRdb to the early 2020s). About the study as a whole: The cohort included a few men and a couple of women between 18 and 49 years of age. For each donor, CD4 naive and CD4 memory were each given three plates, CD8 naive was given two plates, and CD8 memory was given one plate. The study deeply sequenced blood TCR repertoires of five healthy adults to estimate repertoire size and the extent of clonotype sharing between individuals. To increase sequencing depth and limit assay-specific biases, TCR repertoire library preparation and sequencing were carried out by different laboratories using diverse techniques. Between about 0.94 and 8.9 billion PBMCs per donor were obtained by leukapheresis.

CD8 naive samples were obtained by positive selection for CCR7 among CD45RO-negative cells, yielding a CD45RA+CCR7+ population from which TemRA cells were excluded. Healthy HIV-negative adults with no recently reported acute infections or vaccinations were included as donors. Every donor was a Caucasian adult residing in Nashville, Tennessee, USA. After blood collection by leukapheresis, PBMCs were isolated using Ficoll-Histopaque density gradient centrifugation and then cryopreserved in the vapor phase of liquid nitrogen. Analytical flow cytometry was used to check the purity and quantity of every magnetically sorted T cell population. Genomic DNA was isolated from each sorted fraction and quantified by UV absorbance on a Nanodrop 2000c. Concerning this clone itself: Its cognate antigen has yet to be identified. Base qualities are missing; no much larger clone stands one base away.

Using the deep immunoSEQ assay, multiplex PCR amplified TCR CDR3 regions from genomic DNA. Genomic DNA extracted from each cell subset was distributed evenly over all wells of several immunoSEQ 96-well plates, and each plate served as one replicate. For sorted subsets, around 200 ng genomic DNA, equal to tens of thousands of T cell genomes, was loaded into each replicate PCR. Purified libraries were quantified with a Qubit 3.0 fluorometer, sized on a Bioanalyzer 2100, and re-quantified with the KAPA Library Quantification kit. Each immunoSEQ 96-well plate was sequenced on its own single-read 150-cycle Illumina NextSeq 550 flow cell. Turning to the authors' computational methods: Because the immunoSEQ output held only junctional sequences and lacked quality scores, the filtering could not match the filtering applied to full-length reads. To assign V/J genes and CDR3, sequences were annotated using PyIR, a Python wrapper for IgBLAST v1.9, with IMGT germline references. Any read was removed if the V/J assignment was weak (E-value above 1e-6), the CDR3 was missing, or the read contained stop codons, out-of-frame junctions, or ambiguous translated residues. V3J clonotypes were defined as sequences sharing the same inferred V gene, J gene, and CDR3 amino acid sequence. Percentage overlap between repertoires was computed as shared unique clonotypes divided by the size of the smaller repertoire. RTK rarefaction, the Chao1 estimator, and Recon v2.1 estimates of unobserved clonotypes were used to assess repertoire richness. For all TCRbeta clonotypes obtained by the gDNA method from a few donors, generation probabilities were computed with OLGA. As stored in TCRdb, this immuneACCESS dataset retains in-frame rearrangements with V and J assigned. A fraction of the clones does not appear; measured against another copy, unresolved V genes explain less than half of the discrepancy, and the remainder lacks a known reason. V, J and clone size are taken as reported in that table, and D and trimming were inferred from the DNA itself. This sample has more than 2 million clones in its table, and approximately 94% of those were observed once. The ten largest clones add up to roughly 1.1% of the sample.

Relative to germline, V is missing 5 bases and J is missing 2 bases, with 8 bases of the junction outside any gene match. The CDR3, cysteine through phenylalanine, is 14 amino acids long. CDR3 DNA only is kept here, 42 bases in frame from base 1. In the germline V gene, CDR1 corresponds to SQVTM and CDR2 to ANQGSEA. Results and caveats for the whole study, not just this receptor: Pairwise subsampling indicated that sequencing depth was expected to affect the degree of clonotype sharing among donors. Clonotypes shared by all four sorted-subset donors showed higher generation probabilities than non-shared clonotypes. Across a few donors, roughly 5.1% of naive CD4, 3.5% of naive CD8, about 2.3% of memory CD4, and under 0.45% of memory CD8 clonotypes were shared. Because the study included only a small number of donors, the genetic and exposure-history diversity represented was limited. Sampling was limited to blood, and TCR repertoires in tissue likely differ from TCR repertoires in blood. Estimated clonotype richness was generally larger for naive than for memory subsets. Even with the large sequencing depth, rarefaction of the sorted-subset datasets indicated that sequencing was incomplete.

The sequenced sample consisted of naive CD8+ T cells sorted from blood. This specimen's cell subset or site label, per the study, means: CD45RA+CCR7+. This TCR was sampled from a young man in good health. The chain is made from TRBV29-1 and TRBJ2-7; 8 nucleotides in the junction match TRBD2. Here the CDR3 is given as CSVTVAGTTYEQYF. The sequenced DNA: TGCAGCGTTACCGTAGCGGGGACCACCTACGAGCAGTACTTC.